A selection of T cell receptor beta chains follows, all from one sample in a study of shared clonotypes between healthy human individuals. Sequenced by immunoSEQ multiplex PCR; TCRdb stores in-frame clones only, minus some. The sample carries about 1 million clones, about 75% recorded once. Sequenced input: memory CD4+ T cells sorted from blood. Every receptor here comes from a man aged 18 to 30 in good health. The CDR3 runs from the conserved cysteine through the conserved F or W. The D gene is left open where the match is weak. The size of a clone is reported for some rows only, either as once, few or many, or as a class for expanded clones.

TRBV7-9	TRBJ1-4	TRBD1	-	15	TGTGCCAGCAGCTTAGGAGGGGGCTTTCATGAAAAACTGTTTTTT	CASSLGGGFHEKLFF
TRBV7-9	TRBJ1-2	TRBD1	-	16	TGTGCCAGCAGCTTATGGGGTGGGACAGGCCAGTATGGCTACACCTTC	CASSLWGGTGQYGYTF
TRBV6-1	TRBJ2-1	-	-	14	TGTGCCAGCAGTGTAGAAGGGGGAGCGAATGAGCAGTTCTTC	CASSVEGGANEQFF
TRBV5-1	TRBJ1-6	-	many	12	TGCGCCAGCAGCTTGCTGGATTCACCCCTCCACTTT	CASSLLDSPLHF
TRBV5-1	TRBJ1-1	TRBD1	-	15	TGCGCCAGCAGCTTCGCAGGGGGAAGAAACACTGAAGCTTTCTTT	CASSFAGGRNTEAFF
TRBV19	TRBJ1-2	-	-	18	TGTGCCAGTAGTATAAGCGGCCAGGGGTTATGGTCCCTGGGAAGCTACACCTTC	CASSISGQGLWSLGSYTF
TRBV6-1	TRBJ1-5	-	once	17	TGTGCCAGCAGTGAAAGTGGGGGCGGTATGAGCAATCAGCCCCAGCATTTT	CASSESGGGMSNQPQHF
TRBV30	TRBJ1-2	-	-	12	TGTGCCTGGAAATTTGGACGGTATGGCTACACCTTC	CAWKFGRYGYTF
TRBV2	TRBJ2-1	-	-	12	TGTGCCAGCAGCCCGCCGGGGAGGGAGCAGTTCTTC	CASSPPGREQFF
TRBV5-1	TRBJ2-7	-	many	14	TGCGCCAGCAGCTCGCCCGGACTGACCTACGAGCAGTACTTC	CASSSPGLTYEQYF
TRBV2	TRBJ2-3	TRBD1	-	14	TGTGCCAGCAGGGCGACAGGGTCCGCAGATACGCAGTATTTT	CASRATGSADTQYF
TRBV18	TRBJ1-2	TRBD1	-	14	TGTGCCAGCTCTCTTACAGGGGAGCGGGATGGCTACACCTTC	CASSLTGERDGYTF
TRBV5-4	TRBJ2-7	TRBD2	-	16	TGTGCCAGCAGCTTGGGGGTTGGCGGGAGCCTCTACGAGCAGTACTTC	CASSLGVGGSLYEQYF
TRBV7-9	TRBJ2-3	TRBD2	-	17	TGTGCCAGCAGCTTAGCCCTCCTACTAGCGGGAATAGATACGCAGTATTTT	CASSLALLLAGIDTQYF
TRBV6-5	TRBJ1-2	-	-	13	TGTGCCAGCAGTTTCGAAAGAGGGCTTGGCTACACCTTC	CASSFERGLGYTF
TRBV9	TRBJ2-2	-	-	14	TGTGCCAGCAGCGTCGATGGCTTAACCGGGGAGCTGTTTTTT	CASSVDGLTGELFF
TRBV5-1	TRBJ2-7	TRBD2	-	16	TGCGCCAGCAGCCAAAAGGTAGGAGCGGGAGAAGGCGAGCAGTACTTC	CASSQKVGAGEGEQYF
TRBV2	TRBJ2-5	-	once	15	TGTGCCAGCAGTGGGAGGCGCAGTGGGGGAGAGACCCAGTACTTC	CASSGRRSGGETQYF
TRBV11-2	TRBJ2-2	-	-	14	TGTGCCAGCAGCTCAGACAGATTCACCGGGGAGCTGTTTTTT	CASSSDRFTGELFF
TRBV5-1	TRBJ1-5	-	-	15	TGCGCCAGCAGCCCCGTGGCAGGGGAGCCTCAGCCCCAGCATTTT	CASSPVAGEPQPQHF
TRBV7-2	TRBJ2-3	TRBD1	once	15	TGTGCCAGCAGCCCCGGGACAGCGTACACAGATACGCAGTATTTT	CASSPGTAYTDTQYF
TRBV2	TRBJ2-5	-	-	11	TGTGCCAGCAGTGATTTTTCGACCCAGTACTTC	CASSDFSTQYF
TRBV27	TRBJ2-7	-	-	13	TGTGCCAGCAGTTTATCTATTGCCTACGAGCAGTACTTC	CASSLSIAYEQYF
TRBV5-1	TRBJ2-5	-	-	15	TGCGCCAGCAGCTGGGGGACTGTTACTCAAGAGACCCAGTACTTC	CASSWGTVTQETQYF
TRBV29-1	TRBJ2-1	-	-	11	TGCAGCGTGTCCGAACTCGATGAGCAGTTCTTC	CSVSELDEQFF
TRBV6-1	TRBJ2-7	-	few	16	TGTGCCAGCAGTGAATTGGAGCAACCCGAATACTACGAGCAGTACTTC	CASSELEQPEYYEQYF
TRBV12-5	TRBJ2-2	TRBD2	-	21	TGTGCTAGTGGTTTGAGGGTAGCGGGAGGACTGAGGGCTGAATCGGCCGGGGAGCTGTTTTTT	CASGLRVAGGLRAESAGELFF
TRBV10-3	TRBJ1-2	-	-	14	TGTGCCATCAGTGACGAGGCCGATATTGGCGGCTACACCTTC	CAISDEADIGGYTF
TRBV7-8	TRBJ2-7	TRBD2	once	15	TGTGCCAGCAGCTTATATAGCGGGAAATTAGACGAGCAGTACTTC	CASSLYSGKLDEQYF
TRBV5-4	TRBJ2-3	TRBD2	-	17	TGTGCCAGCAGCCCGGGACTAGCGGGGATTGGAGCAGATACGCAGTATTTT	CASSPGLAGIGADTQYF
TRBV4-3	TRBJ1-6	TRBD1	-	15	TGCGCCAGCAGCCGGCGACAGGGTGATAATTCACCCCTCCACTTT	CASSRRQGDNSPLHF
TRBV14	TRBJ2-3	TRBD1	-	16	TGTGCCAGCAGCCAGTCCAGGGGGCTCACAGATGATACGCAGTATTTT	CASSQSRGLTDDTQYF
TRBV7-2	TRBJ2-1	TRBD1	-	13	TGTGCCAGCAGCTTCCCGGACAGGAATGAGCAGTTCTTC	CASSFPDRNEQFF
TRBV7-8	TRBJ2-5	TRBD2	-	14	TGTGCCAGCAGCTTATTTAGCGGGGGGGAGACCCAGTACTTC	CASSLFSGGETQYF
TRBV28	TRBJ1-5	-	many	16	TGTGCCAGCAGTTTCTCTGACAGTAGAGGCAATCAGCCCCAGCATTTT	CASSFSDSRGNQPQHF
TRBV28	TRBJ2-2	-	-	13	TGTGCCAGCAGCTCAGGACAGCTTGGGGAGCTGTTTTTT	CASSSGQLGELFF